This T cell receptor (beta chain) was identified during a study of beta chain features in type 1 diabetes. Study-level points and caveats: All four CD4+ subsets from Type 1 diabetes patients carried moderately but significantly shorter TCRB CDR3s. Patients and controls would share equally any PCR tilt toward shorter templates.

This clone turned up a few times. Its specificity is unknown. Investigators reverse transcribed all isolated RNA, so they sequenced expressed TCRB transcripts. TCRdb keeps only in-frame clones here, not all; method: immunoSEQ multiplex PCR. The sample lists roughly 330,000 clones; approximately 13% were seen once. The CDR3 consists of 12 residues. The germline CDR1 and CDR2 sequences are GTSNPN and SVGIG (reference sequence). One heparinised blood draw, averaging roughly 120 mL, came from each donor. Staining for CD45RO/CCR7/CD25/CD127/CD95/CD27 allowed sorting of CD4+ naive, central memory, regulatory and stem cell-like memory cells.

Sample: naive CD4+ T cells from blood. The sequence came from a woman aged 18 to 35 with type 1 diabetes. The chain is built from TRBV30 and TRBJ2-5; weak D call: TRBD2 (5 bases). The DNA end is more similar to TRBJ2-7, so the J call may be wrong. CDR3 residues: CAWGPGSGEQYF. The CDR3 DNA is TGTGCCTGGGGGCCGGGGAGTGGCGAGCAGTACTTC.